This record looks at one T cell receptor beta chain sequence and its context. This sample is drawn from a study of T cell repertoires in cytomegalovirus infection. TCRdb reprocessed the reads via MiXCR and lists one record per CDR3 protein. The data contain some 150,000 distinct CDR3 sequences, 5.5% to 8% of them seen just once; the ten biggest clones take up 15% to 20%. The TCR originated in a human donor in good health (CMV status not recorded). Some clones in this sample may be carry-over from other donors' samples. Sequencing used PBMCs.

The CDR3 reads CATSRDGQGDQPQHF. Here the CDR3 DNA reads TGTGCCACCAGCAGAGATGGGCAGGGAGATCAGCCCCAGCATTTT. This chain joins TRBV15 and TRBJ1-5, with D perhaps matching TRBD1 (5 bases). Trimming cost V 0 bases and J 5 bases, with 11 bases left between them. This CDR3 is 15 amino acids long. CDR1 LNHNV and CDR2 YYDKDF come from the germline V gene (reference sequence).